This entry lists 25 T cell receptor beta chains sequenced from one sample in a study of vaccination effects on CD4 cells after COVID-19. In the ViraFEST assay, antigen-specific CD4+ clonotypes were identified by expansion after peptide-pool stimulation. When nine to ten days of culture had elapsed, CD4+ T cells were isolated. Their antigen targets remain unknown. The repertoire was sequenced with immunoSEQ multiplex PCR; TCRdb's copy has only in-frame clones and lacks some. The table shows under 80,000 clones, with roughly 72% occurring only once. Here the sequenced sample was CD4+ T cells from PBMCs cultured with HCoV-229E spike peptides, taken before COVID-19 vaccination. Source of these receptors: a human donor who received a COVID-19 vaccine.

The chain carries TRBV7-8 and TRBJ1-4, with D tentatively TRBD1 (5 bases). Per germline, CDR1 SGHVS and CDR2 FQNEAQ. The CDR3 covers 18 residues. Trimming took 5 bases from V and 7 from J, leaving 26 bases between them. DNA of the CDR3: TGTGCCAGCAGCCTAAAAATAAGGACCCTCGGCGGGGGTGAAAAACTGTTTTTT. Its protein product is CASSLKIRTLGGGEKLFF.

This chain uses TRBV30 with TRBJ1-1, with D unclear. Trimming cost V 0 bases and J 5 bases, with 13 bases left between them. The germline V gene encodes CDR1 GTSNPN and CDR2 SVGIG (reference sequence). The CDR3 spans 14 residues. CDR3 region: CAWSVESGVTEAFF. The CDR3 DNA reads as TGTGCCTGGAGTGTAGAGTCTGGGGTGACTGAAGCTTTCTTT.

The V gene is TRBV7-2, the J gene TRBJ1-2, with 8 bases lining up with TRBD1. The CDR3 has 14 residues. Germline V gene lookup returns CDR1 SGHTA and CDR2 FQGNSA. The J segment lost 4 bases and the V segment lost 4 bases, leaving 5 bases of the junction unmatched. CDR3 protein: CASSSSGGVYGYTF. The CDR3 bases are TGTGCCAGCAGCTCCTCAGGGGGCGTCTATGGCTACACCTTC.

The CDR3 loop is CASSPRQGDEQYV. DNA for the CDR3: TGTGCCAGCTCACCGAGACAGGGGGACGAGCAGTACGTC. The chain links TRBV18 to TRBJ2-7; 9 bases align to TRBD1. The V gene's germline CDR1 is KGHSH and CDR2 LQKENI. The V segment lost 3 bases and the J segment 5 bases; nucleotides outside the gene matches: 2. The CDR3 spans 13 residues.

The rearrangement uses TRBV5-1 and TRBJ2-5, with 8 bases fitting TRBD1. Germline V gene data show CDR1 as SGHRS and CDR2 as YFSETQ. Unmatched junction bases numbered 14, after V lost 5 bases and J lost 5 bases. The length of the CDR3 is 16 residues. The CDR3: CASRSLPGGTGETQYF. The CDR3 DNA reads TGCGCCAGCAGATCCCTCCCAGGGGGCACGGGGGAGACCCAGTACTTC.

The chain employs TRBV2 and TRBJ2-4, with D possibly matching TRBD2 (6 bases). Per germline, CDR1 SNHLY and CDR2 FYNNEI. The CDR3 extends over 15 amino acids. The germline V and J ends were trimmed by 2 bases and 6 bases, with 14 bases remaining between them. The CDR3 is CASSEFVTGGNIQYF. CDR3 DNA: TGTGCCAGCAGTGAATTTGTTACCGGGGGAAACATTCAGTACTTC. The full variable domain, with the rest looked up from reference TRBV2 and TRBJ2-4, is EPEVTQTPSHQVTQMGQEVILRCVPISNHLYFYWYRQILGQKVEFLVSFYNNEISEKSEIFDDQFSVERPDGSNFTLKIRSTKLEDSAMYFCASSEFVTGGNIQYFGAGTRLSVL.

This clone was picked up a small number of times. This rearrangement joins TRBV10-3 to TRBJ2-3; maybe TRBD2 (6 bases). The CDR3 length is 17 residues. Germline V gene sequence: CDR1 ENHRY, CDR2 SYGVKD. The V end lost 2 bases, the J end lost 4 bases, and 19 bases lay between the germline ends. The CDR3 nucleotides read TGTGCCATCAGTGAGGCAAGCCCCCGGGGGACCGCAGATACGCAGTATTTT. This codes for CAISEASPRGTADTQYF.

This chain links TRBV2 with TRBJ2-1, with 15 bases fitting TRBD2. The germline V gene has CDR1 SNHLY and CDR2 FYNNEI. The CDR3 is 15 residues long. V trimming: 2 bases; J trimming: 9 bases; junction bases outside the gene matches: 2. This chain's CDR3 is CASSERTSGGGEQFF. The CDR3 DNA follows: TGTGCCAGCAGTGAAAGGACTAGCGGGGGGGGTGAGCAGTTCTTC.

This chain connects TRBV4-1 to TRBJ1-5; D uncertain. Germline lookup yields CDR1 MGHRA and CDR2 YSYEKL. Trimming cost V 4 bases and J 5 bases, with 18 bases left between them. There are 16 residues in the CDR3. CDR3 nucleotides: TGCGCCAGCAGCCTCGTTGGTTGGGCGGGAGATCAGCCCCAGCATTTT. Protein product: CASSLVGWAGDQPQHF.

The V gene is TRBV5-5, the J gene TRBJ1-2, with a possible D match to TRBD1 (5 bases). The CDR3 loop spans 15 amino acids. Germline assignment: CDR1 SGHKS and CDR2 YYEKEE (reference sequence). V was pared by 3 bases and J by 1 base, with 13 bases between. For the CDR3, the DNA is TGTGCCAGCAGCTCAAATGGGGCAAATAACTATGGCTACACCTTC. Translation: CASSSNGANNYGYTF.

This clone has a handful of counts. The chain uses TRBV5-1 and TRBJ1-1; D unresolved. Germline CDR1 is SGHRS and CDR2 is YFSETQ. Trimming removed 4 bases from V and 2 bases from J, with 15 bases in between. CDR3 length equals 15 residues. The CDR3 sequence is CASSPMGGSNTEAFF. In DNA, the CDR3 is TGCGCCAGCAGCCCGATGGGAGGAAGTAACACTGAAGCTTTCTTT. The whole variable domain, remainder taken from reference TRBV5-1 and TRBJ1-1, is KAGVTQTPRYLIKTRGQQVTLSCSPISGHRSVSWYQQTPGQGLQFLFEYFSETQRNKGNFPGRFSGRQFSNSRSEMNVSTLELGDSALYLCASSPMGGSNTEAFFGQGTRLTVV.

This clone has at least ten counts. The V gene is TRBV30, the J gene TRBJ1-4; D gene unclear. The V gene's germline CDR1 is GTSNPN and CDR2 SVGIG (reference sequence). This CDR3 spans 14 amino acids. V shed 1 base and J shed 8 bases, with 14 bases lying between them. The CDR3 region is CAWSASGPYEKLFF. The DNA of the CDR3 is TGTGCCTGGAGTGCGTCAGGTCCGTACGAAAAACTGTTTTTT.

This chain joins TRBV18 and TRBJ1-6, with D tentatively TRBD1 (5 bases). Trimming shortened V by 6 bases and J by 10 bases, and 13 bases separated the two germline ends. The length of the CDR3 is 13 residues. In germline, CDR1 is KGHSH, CDR2 LQKENI. In DNA, the CDR3 is TGTGCCAGCTCCATCGGGGCAAAATCACCCCTCCACTTT. Protein sequence: CASSIGAKSPLHF. Complete variable domain (other parts from reference TRBV18 and TRBJ1-6): NAGVMQNPRHLVRRRGQEARLRCSPMKGHSHVYWYRQLPEEGLKFMVYLQKENIIDESGMPKERFSAEFPKEGPSILRIQQVVRGDSAAYFCASSIGAKSPLHFGNGTRLTVT.

This chain connects TRBV4-1 to TRBJ2-6; D uncertain. The germline V and J ends were trimmed by 2 bases and 2 bases, with 1 base remaining between them. The CDR3 loop spans 13 amino acids. Germline CDR1 reads MGHRA; CDR2 reads YSYEKL. The CDR3 DNA follows: TGCGCCAGCAGCCAAACTGGGGCCAACGTCCTGACTTTC. Its translation is CASSQTGANVLTF.

With respect to this clone: One end of the junction fails to match germline, which may point to a read error. The chain joins TRBV9 to TRBJ1-1; TRBD1 agrees at 7 bases. This CDR3 has 12 residues. The V gene's germline CDR1 is SGDLS and CDR2 YYNGEE. CDR3 region: CASTSPDREGIF. For the CDR3, the DNA is TGTGCCAGCACCAGCCCAGACAGGGAGGGGATCTTT.

The chain carries TRBV7-2 and TRBJ1-4, with no clear D. CDR1 and CDR2 from the germline V gene are SGHTA and FQGNSA. The CDR3 is 14 residues long. V lost 3 bases and J lost 2, with 7 bases in between. The CDR3 loop reads CASSFISTNEKLFF. CDR3 sequence (DNA): TGTGCCAGCAGCTTCATCAGCACTAATGAAAAACTGTTTTTT.

The chain combines TRBV9 with TRBJ1-5; TRBD1 agrees at 7 bases. The CDR3 runs 15 residues. The germline gives CDR1 SGDLS, CDR2 YYNGEE. J lost 4 bases, V lost 0 bases, and 4 bases had no gene match. The CDR3 loop is CASSVGTGVNQPQHF. In nucleotides, the CDR3 is TGTGCCAGCAGCGTAGGGACAGGCGTTAATCAGCCCCAGCATTTT. Filled out from reference TRBV9 and TRBJ1-5, the complete variable domain reads DSGVTQTPKHLITATGQRVTLRCSPRSGDLSVYWYQQSLDQGLQFLIQYYNGEERAKGNILERFSAQQFPDLHSELNLSSLELGDSALYFCASSVGTGVNQPQHFGDGTRLSIL.

This chain uses TRBV9 with TRBJ2-5; 14 nucleotides line up with TRBD2. The CDR3 consists of 16 residues. Trimming cost V 4 bases and J 5 bases; bases outside gene matches: 7. Germline values: CDR1 SGDLS, CDR2 YYNGEE. CDR3 loop: CASSPRLAGGLETQYF. CDR3 in DNA: TGTGCCAGCAGCCCTAGACTAGCGGGGGGGCTTGAGACCCAGTACTTC.

The chain is built from TRBV6-1 and TRBJ1-2, with 10 bases that match TRBD1. V lost 4 bases to trimming and J lost 4 bases; unmatched junction nucleotides: 12. CDR1 and CDR2 from the germline V gene are MNHNS and SASEGT. The CDR3 runs to 17 residues. The chain's CDR3 is CASSGPGQGFLIYGYTF. CDR3 nucleotides: TGTGCCAGCAGTGGTCCGGGACAGGGGTTTTTAATCTATGGCTACACCTTC.

This chain uses TRBV6-1 with TRBJ1-5; no firm D call. This CDR3 contains 16 residues. Deletions cut 4 bases from V and 3 bases from J, with 16 bases between. Germline V CDR1 and CDR2: MNHNS, SASEGT. CDR3 sequence reads: CASSVSPGLDNQPQHF. Written as DNA, the CDR3 is TGTGCCAGCAGTGTATCCCCGGGTCTGGACAATCAGCCCCAGCATTTT.

The gene calls are TRBV6-5 and TRBJ1-6, with D unresolved. Germline lookup yields CDR1 MNHEY and CDR2 SVGAGI. This CDR3 has 13 residues. Trimming stripped 4 bases from V and 10 bases from J, with 11 bases between. CDR3 residues: CASSSPGTSPLHF. The DNA of the CDR3 is TGTGCCAGCAGTTCCCCCGGTACCTCACCCCTCCACTTT.

The V and J genes are TRBV19 and TRBJ1-2; tentatively, D is TRBD1 (6 bases). Trimming removed 9 bases at V and 6 bases at J, with 14 bases between. The germline gives CDR1 LNHDA, CDR2 SQIVND (reference sequence). The CDR3 consists of 12 residues. CDR3 bases: TGTGCCAGGCCCCCGGGGGCGAATGGCTACACCTTC. Its translation is CARPPGANGYTF.

This clone was recorded a few times. The rearrangement uses TRBV4-1 and TRBJ1-4; a possible D gene is TRBD1 (5 bases). V lost 2 bases to trimming and J lost 8 bases, with 18 bases between them. Germline V gene lookup returns CDR1 MGHRA and CDR2 YSYEKL. CDR3 length equals 16 residues. CDR3 coding DNA: TGCGCCAGCAGCCAACCAAGGACACGGAGGGAGGAAAAACTGTTTTTT. This translates into CASSQPRTRREEKLFF.

The gene calls are TRBV19 and TRBJ1-2, with no clear D. Germline lookup yields CDR1 LNHDA and CDR2 SQIVND (reference sequence). There are 16 residues in the CDR3. The V end was cut by 4 bases, the J end by 4 bases, with 19 bases between. The CDR3 loop is CASSTAQRTDGYGYTF. In DNA, the CDR3 is TGTGCCAGTAGTACCGCACAAAGGACGGACGGCTATGGCTACACCTTC. The variable domain in full, with the rest retrieved from reference TRBV19 and TRBJ1-2, is DGGITQSPKYLFRKEGQNVTLSCEQNLNHDAMYWYRQDPGQGLRLIYYSQIVNDFQKGDIAEGYSVSREKKESFPLTVTSAQKNPTAFYLCASSTAQRTDGYGYTFGSGTRLTVV.

This clone was seen once. V and J are TRBV6-5 and TRBJ2-2; D is perhaps TRBD1 (6 bases). V dropped 6 bases and J dropped 0 bases, with 11 bases sitting between them. The CDR3 totals 15 residues. Germline CDR1 reads MNHEY; CDR2 reads SVGAGI. The CDR3 nucleotides are TGTGCCAGCAGAAGGACAGTCCCGAACACCGGGGAGCTGTTTTTT. Translating it yields CASRRTVPNTGELFF.